This T cell receptor beta chain was profiled in a study of cytomegalovirus exposure and HLA in healthy donors (dated 2017 in TCRdb). Describing the broader study: An earlier analysis of approximately 640 of the donors reported more than 250 Gb of sequence data and about 100 million unique TCR beta sequences from roughly 180 million T cells. Typing coverage differed by locus: A, B, C, DRB1 and DQB1 were typed in roughly 620-630 donors, DQA1 in approximately 520, DPA1 in around 600, and DPB1 in roughly 470. On average, around 240,000 unique TCR beta nucleotide sequences were sequenced per donor among 398 genotyped donors of the cohort, with 15% to 20% of those sequences being non-productive. Alongside the repertoire data, information on donor age, sex, ethnicity and CMV serostatus was compiled. An early release that covered roughly 600 HLA-typed donors contained approximately 300 gigabases of sequencing data and around 85 million unique TCR sequences. About five DR-DQ haplotypes were handled as single units for association and clustering, since linkage in the cohort was strong. In a later analysis, previously published TCR beta repertoires from several hundred donors were re-analyzed and high-resolution HLA genotyping was added so that TCR occurrence patterns could be studied. Using immunosequencing, the study profiled T cell repertoires from about 650 subjects and related those repertoires to cytomegalovirus serostatus. In an earlier analysis of 500 to 650 of the donors, high-throughput TCR beta sequencing was used to judge whether each TCR beta V gene segment behaved as functional or pseudogenic. HLA typing covered class I and class II loci at four-digit resolution. To predict cytomegalovirus infection status, the study brought together high-throughput TCR immunosequencing, statistical association of individual TCRs with disease status, and machine learning. The later analysis used no new phenotypic data to find candidate immune exposures, relying instead on TCR beta sequences and their occurrence across donors. A separate validation cohort of approximately 120 different subjects was used in addition to the 666-subject first cohort. All discovery cohort repertoires had been generated using a single sequencing platform. The study was designed to test whether signatures of past pathogen exposure could be identified by cataloging public T cell receptors. The genetic ancestry cluster associated with self-reported Caucasian donors included roughly 84% of the 300 to 400 genotyped donors. A later genetic analysis used genome-wide SNP genotypes for about 60% of the roughly 700 donors, treating that subset as a discovery cohort. Study-level results and caveats: In a later analysis, the rate of TCR association differed among HLA loci, with DRB1 alleles having the most associated TCRs and HLA-C alleles having the fewest. A group of highly shared sequence variants was considered likely to be a technical artifact of the sequencing pipeline. When HLA alleles, especially DR and DQ, strongly co-occurred, attributing TCR associations to individual alleles was difficult. CMV serostatus was the only immune exposure information available for the cohort. The cohort was sequenced for TCR beta chains only, and without alpha or paired-chain data the features that could be detected were limited. While some public TCRs were present in many individuals, most TCR sequences turned up only very rarely across donors. In a later analysis, most CMV-associated TCR beta chains were found to appear HLA-restricted, with HLA associations seemingly driven largely by CMV exposure. Three of the identified cytomegalovirus-associated TCR beta chains were confirmed in vitro to be specific for cytomegalovirus antigens. Seventeen rarely observed V segments, including chromosome 9 orphons, were excluded from the earlier analysis of several hundred of the donors because counts were too low. Presence/absence analyses assumed roughly uniform sequencing depth across donors, an assumption that may not hold. Because HLA typing was unavailable for some donors at each locus, only the typed subset was used in association tests. According to the authors, the approach could potentially be generalized to other disease states and immunological phenotypes. Linkage disequilibrium might explain the correlated functional status among segregating V segments, but an unknown experimental factor could not be excluded. Broadly in line with IMGT annotations, most TCR beta V segments showed up in productive rearrangements about 87% or about 30% of the time in an earlier analysis of 587 of the donors. A further reported finding was that TCR beta sequences accurately predicted the HLA-A and HLA-B alleles for most subjects in the first cohort. According to a later genetic analysis, donors in an Asian-associated ancestry cluster had fewer N-insertions in productive TCRs than the approximately 630-donor mean. In the study, approximately 160 TCR beta chains were listed as associated with cytomegalovirus. In a later analysis, several top co-occurrence clusters were reported to appear linked to parvovirus B19, influenza, CMV and Epstein-Barr virus. In both the original and validation cohorts, the classifier was reported to diagnose cytomegalovirus status with high specificity and sensitivity. Some IMGT-functional V segments, including TRBV6-2 and TRBV6-3, could not be told apart with the 87-base-pair reads, so those segments were excluded. Specific HLA alleles were associated with roughly 16,000 TCR beta sequences at a false discovery rate of 0.05 in a later analysis. A later analysis found that HLA-associated TCR beta chains were more clonally expanded and had lower generation probabilities than equally common non-associated chains. V-gene and J-gene trimming of TCR beta chains was associated with a missense DCLRE1C variant in a later genetic analysis, and the association was replicated in an independent cohort.

The cohort comprised 550 to 700 healthy bone marrow donors. At the time of sampling, every cohort member was nominally healthy, though immune exposures that went unrecorded were likely present. The donor was CMV seropositive and was included in the group of some 290 seropositive cohort members. A peripheral blood sample was collected from each donor, and TCR beta sequencing was performed on peripheral blood mononuclear cells. The Qiagen DNeasy Blood Extraction Kit was used to extract genomic DNA from the blood cell samples. Library prep was done by the immunoSEQ multiplex PCR assay. For the multiplex PCR, a mixture combining 60 forward primers for TCR Vbeta segments and 13 reverse primers for TCR Jbeta segments was used. The CDR3 region of rearranged TCR beta genes was amplified from genomic DNA by a multiplex PCR assay. On the Illumina HiSeq System, the amplified TCR beta libraries were sequenced as 87-base-pair reads. The original pipeline was this. A later analysis counted some 74 million unique TCR beta chains across the 500 to 850 repertoires, and roughly 9.9 million of these chains were shared by at least two donors. Raw reads were error-corrected and collapsed into unique sequences by a nearest-neighbor algorithm in which closely related sequences were merged to remove PCR and sequencing errors. V, D and J gene segments were assigned by aligning CDR3 sequences to IMGT reference sequences. For a sequence to be retained, at least a six-nucleotide match to both a V gene segment and a J gene segment was required. Rearrangements were called productive when the CDR3 lacked stop codons and stayed in frame with V and J; all others were non-productive. Following IMGT convention, CDR3 was defined as the stretch from the second conserved V-encoded cysteine up to the conserved J-encoded phenylalanine. The earlier analysis of 500 to 650 of the donors excluded any sequence lacking an unambiguous match to a single V gene segment. An earlier analysis of several hundred of the donors called V segments functional above 56.7% productive rearrangements and segregating when the between-donor standard deviation exceeded 5%. A statistical classification framework was built for diagnosing cytomegalovirus status from the catalog of TCR beta chain sequences. V and J gene assignment, in a later analysis, came from comparing TCR nucleotide sequences with IMGT/GENE-DB human TR gene sequences. In a later analysis, CDR3 sequences and most-parsimonious VDJ recombination scenarios were assigned using the TCRdist pipeline. A later analysis defined each TCR beta chain by its CDR3 amino acid sequence plus V-gene family, and excluded reads lacking a unique V-gene family. As a way to deal with suspected cross-contamination and a sequencing artifact, a later analysis dropped 450 to 700 nucleotide sequences that were highly shared and had low generation probability. A later analysis calculated a clonal expansion index for each public chain from normalized within-repertoire ranks of inferred template counts. In a later analysis, generation probabilities were computed with a VDJ recombination model fitted to out-of-frame rearrangements, and the resulting probabilities were checked against IGoR. In a later analysis, hypergeometric tests were used to score TCR-TCR, TCR-HLA and TCR-CMV co-occurrence, with a repertoire-size bias correction applied to TCR pairs. False discovery rates were estimated in a later analysis by permuting HLA or CMV assignments 20 times. In a later analysis, co-occurring TCRs were grouped using DBSCAN, with TCRdist sequence similarity added in when clustering inside HLA-allele-positive subsets. For co-occurrence clustering, repertoires with fewer than 30,000 or more than 120,000 public chains were excluded, along with roughly 5 repertoires with anomalous nucleotide sharing. TCRdb's version of the immuneACCESS table is confined to in-frame rearrangements and falls short of the full clone set. An unresolved V gene accounts for under half of the shortfall where checked; the remainder is of unknown origin. The V and J calls and clone size were taken over from that table, and D and trimming were inferred from the DNA. The table for this sample lists about 140,000 clones; around 82% of them were counted only once. The ten largest clonotypes hold 2% to 2.5% of the sample.

A distance of 11 bases separates the germline ends of V and J, which lose 2 bases and 4 bases respectively. As encoded in the germline V gene, CDR1 is MNHNS while CDR2 is SASEGT. Taken from cysteine to phenylalanine, the CDR3 has 14 residues. Only the CDR3 part of the read is kept: 42 bases, read in frame from the first base. In regard to this clone: Its antigen is currently not known. Base-call qualities are not available, and no considerably larger clone is one nucleotide away.

The V and J segments used are TRBV6-1 and TRBJ1-2; TRBD1 is a weak D gene call, 5 bases matching. The sequence was obtained from a woman younger than 35 in good health and CMV-seropositive. Sequenced material: PBMCs. In nucleotide form, the sequence is TGTGCCAGCAGTGAACCCCCAAGGGGCTATGGCTACACCTTC. Translated, it reads CASSEPPRGYGYTF.